This TCR beta chain was identified during a study of cytomegalovirus exposure and HLA in healthy donors listed by TCRdb under 2017. For context, the study as a whole: In an earlier analysis of approximately 500 of the donors, about 270 Gb of sequence data and approximately 100 million unique TCR beta sequences from roughly 190 million T cells were reported. An early release covering 550 to 650 HLA-typed donors comprised 300 to 350 gigabases of sequencing data and 85 million or so unique TCR sequences. Among the approximately 430 genotyped donors, about 85% belonged to the genetic ancestry cluster associated with self-reported Caucasian donors. The study aimed to test whether signatures of past pathogen exposure could be identified by cataloging public T cell receptors. The T cell repertoires of roughly 660 subjects were profiled by immunosequencing and related to cytomegalovirus serostatus. Besides the first cohort of approximately 670 subjects, a separate validation cohort made up of 120 different subjects was used. To predict cytomegalovirus infection status, the study combined high-throughput TCR immunosequencing, statistical association of individual TCRs with disease status, and machine learning. A later analysis re-analyzed previously published TCR beta repertoires from roughly 690 donors and added high-resolution HLA genotyping to study TCR occurrence patterns. In the later analysis, no new phenotypic data were used to find candidate immune exposures; instead, reliance was placed on TCR beta sequences and their occurrence across donors. An earlier analysis of 500 to 650 of the donors applied high-throughput TCR beta sequencing to assess whether each TCR beta V gene segment acted as functional or pseudogenic. Alongside the repertoire data, information on donor age, sex, ethnicity and CMV serostatus was compiled. Genome-wide SNP genotypes for about 65% of the roughly 670 donors were used in a later genetic analysis, which treated that subset as a discovery cohort. All discovery cohort repertoires had been generated on a single sequencing platform. HLA typing covered class I and class II loci at four-digit resolution. Typing coverage differed by locus: A, B, C, DRB1 and DQB1 were typed in roughly 629-640 donors, DQA1 in approximately 520, DPA1 in approximately 610, and DPB1 in roughly 450. A few DR-DQ haplotypes were treated as single units for association and clustering because of strong linkage in the cohort. Among about 400 genotyped donors of the cohort, an average of around 240,000 unique TCR beta nucleotide sequences was sequenced per donor, of which approximately 19% were non-productive.

The cohort comprised 670 or so healthy bone marrow donors. Cohort members were all nominally healthy when sampled, although unrecorded immune exposures were likely present. The donor tested CMV seronegative, placing the donor among the 350 or so seronegative members of the cohort. A peripheral blood sample was collected from each donor, and TCR beta sequencing was performed on peripheral blood mononuclear cells. Genomic DNA was extracted from the blood cell samples with the Qiagen DNeasy Blood Extraction Kit. Reading from cysteine to phenylalanine, the CDR3 counts 16 amino acids. Solely the CDR3 DNA is kept, with 48 bases framed from the first base. CDR1 and CDR2 (MGHRA, YSYEKL) derive from the germline V gene. After removal of 4 bases from V and 3 bases from J, the junction retains 5 bases not matched to a gene. The paper's findings and limits, for the study overall: According to a later analysis, TCR association rates differed among HLA loci, with DRB1 alleles showing the most associated TCRs and HLA-C alleles showing the fewest. The study gave a list of 150 to 200 TCR beta chains associated with cytomegalovirus. Because HLA typing was missing for some donors at each locus, association tests included only the typed subset. The authors suggested that the approach could potentially be generalized to other disease states and immunological phenotypes. Broadly in line with IMGT annotations, most TCR beta V segments showed up in productive rearrangements about 90% or about 30% of the time in an earlier analysis of several hundred of the donors. Compared with equally common non-associated chains, HLA-associated TCR beta chains in a later analysis were more clonally expanded and had lower generation probabilities. Only TCR beta chains were sequenced in this cohort, and the absence of alpha or paired-chain data limited detectable features. Because the 87-base-pair reads could not distinguish some IMGT-functional V segments, including TRBV6-2 and TRBV6-3, those segments were excluded. A further reported finding was that TCR beta sequences accurately predicted the HLA-A and HLA-B alleles for most subjects in the first cohort. When HLA alleles, especially DR and DQ, strongly co-occurred, attributing TCR associations to individual alleles was difficult. About 17 rarely observed V segments, including chromosome 9 orphons, were excluded from the earlier analysis of several hundred of the donors because counts were too low. Linkage disequilibrium might explain the correlated functional status among segregating V segments, but an unknown experimental factor could not be ruled out. The only immune exposure information available for the cohort was CMV serostatus. The presence/absence analyses assumed that sequencing depth was roughly uniform across donors, and that assumption may not be true. A later genetic analysis associated a missense DCLRE1C variant with V-gene and J-gene trimming of TCR beta chains, and an independent cohort replicated the association. According to a later genetic analysis, donors in an Asian-associated ancestry cluster had fewer N-insertions in productive TCRs than the approximately 700-donor mean. Most TCR sequences were seen in very few donors, while some public TCRs were found in many individuals. According to a later analysis, most CMV-associated TCR beta chains appeared to be HLA-restricted, and the HLA associations seemed to be driven largely by CMV exposure. In a later analysis, some 18,000 TCR beta sequences were associated with specific HLA alleles at a false discovery rate of 0.05. In vitro tests confirmed that a few of the cytomegalovirus-associated TCR beta chains recognize cytomegalovirus antigens. Several of the top co-occurrence clusters appeared to be linked to parvovirus B19, influenza, CMV and Epstein-Barr virus, according to a later analysis. The sequencing pipeline was judged likely to have produced a cluster of highly shared sequence variants as a technical artifact. In both the original and validation cohorts, the classifier was reported to diagnose cytomegalovirus status with high specificity and sensitivity.

Libraries were constructed by the immunoSEQ multiplex PCR assay. A mixture of 60 forward primers for TCR Vbeta segments and 13 reverse primers for TCR Jbeta segments was used in the multiplex PCR. The CDR3 region of rearranged TCR beta genes was amplified from genomic DNA with a multiplex PCR assay. The Illumina HiSeq System was used to sequence the amplified TCR beta libraries as 87-base-pair reads. The study's own analysis went as follows. A later analysis tallied approximately 87 million unique TCR beta chains across the 666 repertoires, and around 12 million of those chains were shared by two or more donors. To remove PCR and sequencing errors, raw reads were error-corrected and collapsed into unique sequences using a nearest-neighbor algorithm that merged closely related sequences. To assign V, D and J gene segments, CDR3 sequences were aligned to IMGT reference sequences. For a sequence to be retained, at least a six-nucleotide match to both a V gene segment and a J gene segment was required. A rearrangement was called productive if the CDR3 had no stop codons and remained in frame with V and J, and every other rearrangement was called non-productive. CDR3 was defined according to IMGT convention as the region running from the second conserved V-encoded cysteine to the conserved J-encoded phenylalanine. The earlier analysis of some 550 of the donors excluded any sequence lacking an unambiguous match to a single V gene segment. In an earlier analysis of about 590 of the donors, a V segment was called functional when productive rearrangements were above 56.7%, and segregating when the standard deviation between donors exceeded 5%. A statistical classification framework was built for diagnosing cytomegalovirus status from the catalog of TCR beta chain sequences. In a later analysis, V and J genes were assigned by comparing TCR nucleotide sequences against IMGT/GENE-DB human TR gene sequences. Using the TCRdist pipeline, a later analysis assigned CDR3 sequences along with most-parsimonious VDJ recombination scenarios. In a later analysis, each TCR beta chain was defined by its CDR3 amino acid sequence together with its V-gene family, and reads lacking a unique V-gene family were excluded. In a later analysis, approximately 590 highly shared, low-generation-probability nucleotide sequences were removed to address suspected cross-contamination and a sequencing artifact. In a later analysis, a clonal expansion index for each public chain was calculated from normalized within-repertoire ranks of inferred template counts. In a later analysis, generation probabilities were computed using a VDJ recombination model fitted to out-of-frame rearrangements, and the results were checked against IGoR. In a later analysis, hypergeometric tests were used to score TCR-TCR, TCR-HLA and TCR-CMV co-occurrence, with a repertoire-size bias correction applied to TCR pairs. In a later analysis, false discovery rates were estimated by permuting HLA or CMV assignments 20 times. In a later analysis, co-occurring TCRs were grouped using DBSCAN, and TCRdist sequence similarity was added for clustering within HLA-allele-positive subsets. Co-occurrence clustering excluded repertoires with fewer than 30,000 or more than 120,000 public chains, plus five with anomalous nucleotide sharing. The immuneACCESS repertoire file appears here via TCRdb, limited to in-frame rearrangements. These files lack a portion of the clones; in checked studies, under half of the deficit traces to unresolved V genes, and the cause of the others is not known. V, J and clone size are those of that table, while D and trimming were read from the DNA. The sample table contains hundreds of thousands of clones; only one count was recorded for about four fifths of them. The ten largest clonotypes hold approximately 2.9% of the sample.

To note about this clone: The antigen it recognizes is unknown. No base-level quality is on record; no much larger clone is a single base apart.

The V gene is TRBV4-1 and the J gene is TRBJ2-3, with 12 bases matching TRBD2. The TCR sequence derives from a young man in good health and CMV-seronegative. The sequencing input was PBMCs. The CDR3 here reads CASSPQTSGGTDTQYF. The DNA is as follows: TGCGCCAGCAGCCCCCAGACTAGCGGGGGAACAGATACGCAGTATTTT.